This T cell receptor (beta chain) was recorded in a study of molecular identifiers for immune sequencing clone quantification. One entry per CDR3 protein, called by TCRdb with MiXCR from the PCR reads. Among 65,000 to 70,000 distinct CDR3 sequences listed, about a sixth were seen once. The CDR3 sequence is 13 residues long. Germline CDR1 reads SGHDT; CDR2 reads YYEEEE. Trimming took off 0 bases at V and 4 bases at J, with 7 bases between the two ends. This clonotype was seen only a few times. V gene TRBV5-6 combines with J gene TRBJ1-1, with no clear D. This TCR was sampled from a human donor in good health. Some libraries in this study had Jurkat cell RNA spiked in. What was sequenced was naive CD8+ T cells from blood, with Jurkat cell RNA spiked in. The subset: FACS-sorted CD8+CD4-CCR7+CD45RA+ naive T cells. The CDR3 sequence is CASSLGRPTEAFF. The CDR3 DNA reads TGTGCCAGCAGCTTGGGTAGGCCCACTGAAGCTTTCTTT.